This TCR beta chain was sequenced during a study of T cells in Graves' hyperthyroidism and ophthalmopathy. General observations from the study: Onset of ophthalmopathy came a median about 6.5 months after the model predicted it.

Amplification yielded TCR beta CDR3 regions, with RNA transcripts as the source. The study used the HTBI primer set for a first-round RT-PCR of the TCR CDR3. TCRdb reprocessed the multiplex PCR reads via MiXCR and lists one record per CDR3 protein. The sample carries 550,000 to 850,000 distinct CDR3 sequences, roughly a sixth recorded once. For this clonotype: Its antigen is still unknown.

Unmatched junction bases numbered 10, after V lost 8 bases and J lost 8 bases. This CDR3 is 14 amino acids long. Germline CDR1 reads LNHDA; CDR2 reads SQIVND (reference sequence). Diagnoses used clinical symptoms, serum thyroxine and TRAb, thyroid ultrasound and orbital computed tomography. The blood sample dates from first hyperthyroidism diagnosis, preceding any ophthalmopathy symptoms. This chain connects TRBV19 to TRBJ1-4, with 8 bases fitting TRBD1. The receptor was isolated from a woman between 45 and 60 years old with Graves' hyperthyroidism that later progressed to Graves' ophthalmopathy. Sample: blood. CDR3: CASVGQGAGEKLFF. CDR3 nucleotides: TGTGCCAGTGTGGGGCAGGGGGCGGGAGAAAAACTGTTTTTT.